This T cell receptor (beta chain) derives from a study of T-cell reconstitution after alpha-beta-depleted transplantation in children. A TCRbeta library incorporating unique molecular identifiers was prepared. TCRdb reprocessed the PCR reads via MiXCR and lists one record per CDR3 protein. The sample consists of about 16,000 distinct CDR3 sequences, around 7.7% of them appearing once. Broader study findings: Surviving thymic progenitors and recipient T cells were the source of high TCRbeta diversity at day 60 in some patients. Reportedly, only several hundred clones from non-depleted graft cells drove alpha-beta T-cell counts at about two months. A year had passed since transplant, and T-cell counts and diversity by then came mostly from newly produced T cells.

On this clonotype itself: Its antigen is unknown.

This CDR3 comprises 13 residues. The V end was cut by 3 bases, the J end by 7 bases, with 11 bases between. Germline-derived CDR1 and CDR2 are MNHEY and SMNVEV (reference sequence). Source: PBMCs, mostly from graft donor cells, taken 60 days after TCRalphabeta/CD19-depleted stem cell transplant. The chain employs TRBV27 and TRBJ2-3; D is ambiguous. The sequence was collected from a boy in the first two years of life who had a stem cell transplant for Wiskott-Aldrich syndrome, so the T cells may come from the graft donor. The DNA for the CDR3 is TGTGCCAGCAGTTTCCGGGCCCTGTATACGCAGTATTTT. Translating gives CASSFRALYTQYF.